This passage covers 6 T cell receptor beta chains from one sample sequenced in a study of monozygotic twins with inflammatory bowel disease. Reprocessing the 5' RACE reads, TCRdb reports a single entry for every CDR3 protein and omits DNA. This sample contains some 130,000 distinct CDR3 sequences. The sequencing sample was made of blood. These receptors all come from a human donor with ulcerative colitis or Crohn's disease, or a healthy co-twin of an affected twin (not recorded which).

The CDR3 protein is CASSPSSGEYNEQFF. The chain couples TRBV5-5 to TRBJ2-1; the D call from TCRdb, TRBD2, cannot be confirmed without DNA. Germline V gene sequence: CDR1 SGHKS, CDR2 YYEKEE (reference sequence). The CDR3 contains 15 residues.

The chain has TRBV12-3 or TRBV12-4 and TRBJ2-7; TCRdb indicates TRBD1, and absent DNA this call remains unverified. There are 14 residues in the CDR3. The CDR3 protein is CASSLGGPGDEQYF.

The V and J genes are TRBV5-1 and TRBJ2-3; TCRdb reports TRBD1, a call that lacks DNA to check it against. CDR1 and CDR2 (germline): SGHRS, YFSETQ. This CDR3 has 15 residues. The CDR3 reads CASSSGTGKGDTQYF.

The genes are TRBV7-9 and TRBJ2-3; TCRdb reports TRBD2, a call that lacks DNA to check it against. The CDR3 is 15 amino acids. Per germline, CDR1 SEHNR and CDR2 FQNEAQ (reference sequence). Here the CDR3 reads CASNLGGRAADTQYF.

The chain uses TRBV9 and TRBJ1-3; with no DNA, the TCRdb D assignment of TRBD1 cannot be verified. This CDR3 is built from 14 residues. The germline CDR1 and CDR2 sequences are SGDLS and YYNGEE. The CDR3 reads CASSVAGGFNTIYF.

The chain uses TRBV7-3 and TRBJ2-6; TCRdb proposes TRBD2, but this gene call is untestable without DNA. There are 15 residues in the CDR3. The germline CDR1 and CDR2 sequences are SGHTA and FQGTGA. CDR3 protein: CASSLMGGGANVLTF.